Shown below are 26 T cell receptor beta chains from a single sample sequenced in a study of neoadjuvant anti-PD-1 for oral cavity cancer. The protocol was immunoSEQ multiplex PCR, while the TCRdb copy is restricted to in-frame clones and leaves out a portion. In the table there are about 14,000 clones, roughly 74% of which are singletons. Indicated time point: after neoadjuvant nivolumab, at surgical resection. The starting material was PBMCs, obtained after nivolumab (anti-PD-1) treatment. The origin of the receptors is a person between 40 and 85 years old with oral cavity squamous cell carcinoma.

The J gene is TRBJ2-5, the V gene TRBV6-1; no firm D call. The CDR3 consists of 14 residues. Germline assignment: CDR1 MNHNS and CDR2 SASEGT. The V gene lost 0 bases and the J gene lost 1 base, with 6 bases spanning the gap. The DNA of the CDR3 is TGTGCCAGCAGTGAAGCGTACGTCCAAGAGACCCAGTACTTC. It codes for CASSEAYVQETQYF.

This clone was recorded a few times. The CDR3 spells CASSLSPRVKHEQYF. The DNA of the CDR3 is TGTGCCAGCAGTTTATCGCCCAGGGTGAAGCACGAGCAGTACTTC. The chain uses TRBV27 and TRBJ2-7, with D possibly TRBD1 on 5 matching bases. CDR3 length: 15 amino acids. Germline values: CDR1 MNHEY, CDR2 SMNVEV (reference sequence). V lost 0 bases and J 5 bases, leaving 14 bases between the germline ends.

The chain recombines TRBV16 with TRBJ1-1, with D possibly TRBD1 on 5 matching bases. Between the trimmed V and J ends, which lost 1 base and 3 bases, there was a span of 12 bases. The CDR3 extends over 15 amino acids. Germline lookup yields CDR1 KGHSY and CDR2 FQNENV. CDR3 sequence: CASSQWGPGDTEAFF. The CDR3, as DNA: TGTGCCAGCAGCCAATGGGGCCCGGGGGACACTGAAGCTTTCTTT.

The rearrangement joins TRBV29-1 to TRBJ2-1; TRBD2 aligns across 10 bases. Per the germline V gene, CDR1 is SQVTM and CDR2 is ANQGSEA. V shed 4 bases and J 5 bases; nucleotides not matched to a gene: 8. CDR3 size: 15 residues. As DNA, the CDR3 is TGCAGCGTTGGGTCCAGGACTAGCGGACACAATGAGCAGTTCTTC. Protein: CSVGSRTSGHNEQFF.

The chain combines TRBV30 with TRBJ2-6, with TRBD1 as a possible D gene (5 bases). This CDR3 spans 15 amino acids. Trimming shortened V by 0 bases and J by 4 bases, and 10 bases separated the two germline ends. Germline V gives CDR1 GTSNPN, CDR2 SVGIG (reference sequence). The CDR3 nucleotides read TGTGCCTGGAGTGTGCAGGGTCGGGGGGCCAACGTCCTGACTTTC. It specifies CAWSVQGRGANVLTF.

The gene calls are TRBV19 and TRBJ1-1; D is undetermined. The CDR3 loop spans 14 amino acids. Germline assignment: CDR1 LNHDA and CDR2 SQIVND (reference sequence). V gave up 2 bases and J gave up 0 bases, with 7 bases separating them. CDR3 sequence (DNA): TGTGCCAGTAGTATAACACAGCTGAACACTGAAGCTTTCTTT. Translated, it gives CASSITQLNTEAFF.

The V and J genes are TRBV7-2 and TRBJ2-7; D gene unclear. Trimming pared 0 bases from V and 1 base from J, leaving 13 bases between. The CDR3 covers 16 residues. Germline loops: CDR1 SGHTA, CDR2 FQGNSA. The DNA for the CDR3 is TGTGCCAGCAGCTTAGCGGGTCCGATCCGTTCCTACGAGCAGTACTTC. As protein: CASSLAGPIRSYEQYF.

This chain connects TRBV30 to TRBJ2-3; possibly TRBD2 for D (5 bases). The CDR3 sequence is 13 residues long. Germline CDR1 is GTSNPN and CDR2 is SVGIG (reference sequence). The V and J ends lost 1 base and 1 base respectively, with 6 bases between them. The CDR3 nucleotides are TGTGCCTGGAGTGGTAGCGGCACAGATACGCAGTATTTT. It yields the protein CAWSGSGTDTQYF.

CDR3 DNA sequence: TGTGCCAGCAGCACACGTCCCGGGACAGGGACGGGTGAGCAGTTCTTC. Translating gives CASSTRPGTGTGEQFF. This rearrangement joins TRBV7-9 to TRBJ2-1; 9 nucleotides line up with TRBD1. The length of the CDR3 is 16 residues. Germline-derived CDR1 and CDR2 are SEHNR and FQNEAQ (reference sequence). The junction had 14 bases not matched to a gene; V was cut back by 5 bases and J by 9 bases.

The CDR3 DNA reads as TGTGCCAGCAGCTCCGCAGCTAACTATGGCTACACCTTC. Encoded protein: CASSSAANYGYTF. The chain joins TRBV7-9 to TRBJ1-2; no firm D call. Between the trimmed V and J ends, which lost 4 bases and 0 bases, there was a span of 6 bases. CDR1 and CDR2 (germline): SEHNR, FQNEAQ (reference sequence). The length of the CDR3 is 13 residues.

The rearrangement links TRBV27 to TRBJ1-1; D gene uncertain. Germline CDR1 reads MNHEY; CDR2 reads SMNVEV (reference sequence). V was cut by 0 bases and J by 1 base, with 6 bases left in between. This CDR3 comprises 14 residues. The CDR3 loop is CASSLSRPNTEAFF. DNA of the CDR3: TGTGCCAGCAGTTTATCGCGGCCGAACACTGAAGCTTTCTTT.

In this sample, this clone turned up a few times. The V gene is TRBV4-1, the J gene TRBJ1-1; D is unclear. Germline loops: CDR1 MGHRA, CDR2 YSYEKL. With 0 bases removed from V and 9 bases from J, the gap between germline ends came to 14 bases. The CDR3 runs 14 residues. In nucleotides, the CDR3 is TGCGCCAGCAGCCAAGAATGGAGAGACCCTAAAGCTTTCTTT. Its protein is CASSQEWRDPKAFF.

This rearrangement joins TRBV7-3 to TRBJ1-2; D not certain. The V end lost 1 base, the J end lost 3 bases, and 6 bases lay between the germline ends. Germline V gene lookup returns CDR1 SGHTA and CDR2 FQGTGA. The CDR3 is 13 amino acids. CDR3 bases: TGTGCCAGCAGCTTAAGTCCGGACTATGGCTACACCTTC. It specifies CASSLSPDYGYTF.

The V call is TRBV25-1, the J call TRBJ1-1, with 7 bases lining up with TRBD1. Per germline, CDR1 MGHDK and CDR2 SYGVNS. The CDR3 runs 14 residues. V was clipped by 5 bases and J by 0 bases; unmatched bases: 3. This CDR3 is CASSRGQLNTEAFF. The CDR3 DNA reads TGTGCCAGCAGTAGGGGACAGTTGAACACTGAAGCTTTCTTT.

There are a few counts of this clone. The chain combines TRBV18 with TRBJ1-1, with D possibly TRBD1 on 6 matching bases. V lost 1 base and J 1 base, leaving 10 bases between the germline ends. The CDR3 has 15 residues. Germline-derived CDR1 and CDR2 are KGHSH and LQKENI. This CDR3 reads CASSPQGVGNTEAFF. In DNA form, the CDR3 reads TGTGCCAGCTCACCACAGGGGGTTGGGAACACTGAAGCTTTCTTT.

J is TRBJ2-7 and V is TRBV27, with D uncertain. The CDR3 spans 16 residues. The germline V gene encodes CDR1 MNHEY and CDR2 SMNVEV (reference sequence). Trimming stripped 5 bases from V and 2 bases from J, with 19 bases between. CDR3 nucleotide sequence: TGTGCCAGCAGTCAACGGTCGATGGGGTATCCCTACGAGCAGTACTTC. This encodes CASSQRSMGYPYEQYF.

The chain couples TRBV9 to TRBJ1-2; 8 bases fit TRBD1. V shed 3 bases, J shed 2 bases, and the junction held 12 bases outside the gene matches. The germline gives CDR1 SGDLS, CDR2 YYNGEE. This CDR3 has 17 amino acids. CDR3 sequence: CASSGVGQGAINYGYTF. The DNA of the CDR3 is TGTGCCAGCAGCGGAGTCGGGCAGGGGGCTATCAACTATGGCTACACCTTC. Looking up the rest from reference TRBV9 and TRBJ1-2 gives the full variable domain: DSGVTQTPKHLITATGQRVTLRCSPRSGDLSVYWYQQSLDQGLQFLIQYYNGEERAKGNILERFSAQQFPDLHSELNLSSLELGDSALYFCASSGVGQGAINYGYTFGSGTRLTVV.

The chain carries TRBV11-2 and TRBJ1-2, with TRBD1 matching over 9 bases. The CDR3 is 15 residues long. Unmatched junction bases numbered 10, after V lost 5 bases and J lost 6 bases. Germline assignment: CDR1 SGHAT and CDR2 FQNNGV. CDR3 coding DNA: TGTGCCAGCAGCCCCAAGGTGGGACAGGGCCATGGCTACACCTTC. Translation: CASSPKVGQGHGYTF.

V is TRBV23-1 and J is TRBJ1-1, with D possibly matching TRBD1 (6 bases). TRBV23-1 is sorted into the ORF group, with uncertain function. The CDR3 is 15 amino acids. V lost 3 bases and J 2 bases, leaving 13 bases between the germline ends. CDR3 sequence reads: CASSQTGTPNTEAFF. CDR3 nucleotide sequence: TGCGCCAGCAGTCAGACCGGGACACCCAACACTGAAGCTTTCTTT.

The genes are TRBV6-5 and TRBJ1-6; no firm D call. Germline CDR1 MNHEY, CDR2 SVGAGI. The V end lost 6 bases, the J end lost 4 bases, and 7 bases lay between the germline ends. CDR3 length: 13 amino acids. In nucleotides, the CDR3 is TGTGCCAGCAGCCAGACATATAATTCACCCCTCCACTTT. It is translated as CASSQTYNSPLHF.

The J gene is TRBJ2-3, the V gene TRBV5-1, with D possibly matching TRBD1 (6 bases). With 4 bases removed from V and 2 bases from J, the gap between germline ends came to 11 bases. Germline values: CDR1 SGHRS, CDR2 YFSETQ. This CDR3 region has 14 residues. CDR3 DNA: TGCGCCAGCAGCCTGCGGACAGACACAGATACGCAGTATTTT. It yields the protein CASSLRTDTDTQYF.

The chain joins TRBV10-1 to TRBJ2-3; D gene ambiguous. The CDR3 spans 15 residues. V was cut by 5 bases and J by 3 bases, with 15 bases left in between. Germline loops: CDR1 WNHNN, CDR2 SYGVQD (reference sequence). The CDR3, as DNA: TGCGCCAGCAGTTTGCGACAATCACCGACAGATACGCAGTATTTT. Translating gives CASSLRQSPTDTQYF.

The V call is TRBV7-9, the J call TRBJ1-2; tentatively, D is TRBD1 (6 bases). Germline CDR1 SEHNR, CDR2 FQNEAQ (reference sequence). V was trimmed by 3 bases and J by 3 bases, leaving 20 bases between them. CDR3 length: 17 amino acids. CDR3 region: CASSFPEQGGGDYGYTF. The CDR3, as DNA: TGTGCCAGCAGCTTTCCGGAACAGGGAGGAGGTGACTATGGCTACACCTTC.

The chain recombines TRBV5-1 with TRBJ2-3, with unresolved D. The germline V gene encodes CDR1 SGHRS and CDR2 YFSETQ. Deletions cut 3 bases from V and 4 bases from J, with 9 bases between. The CDR3 extends over 13 amino acids. The CDR3 here is CASSWAKSDTQYF. In DNA, the CDR3 is TGCGCCAGCAGCTGGGCCAAATCAGATACGCAGTATTTT.

The chain has TRBV2 and TRBJ2-7; D is undetermined. The germline CDR1 and CDR2 sequences are SNHLY and FYNNEI. The CDR3 has 13 amino acids. Trimming took off 1 base at V and 2 bases at J, with 6 bases between the two ends. The CDR3 DNA reads TGTGCCAGCAGTGAAGGACTCCCCTACGAGCAGTACTTC. Its translation is CASSEGLPYEQYF.

This clone was seen only a few times. This chain joins TRBV12-2 and TRBJ2-7; TRBD2 reflects the table's D call only, with no check against the DNA. TRBV12-2 is deemed a pseudogene. This CDR3 is 16 amino acids long. The CDR3: CASRLVTSGRGYEQYF. In DNA, the CDR3 is TGTGCAAGTCGCTTAGTGACTAGCGGGCGCGGTTACGAGCAGTACTTC.